This T cell receptor beta chain was sequenced in a study of breast tumors, draining lymph nodes, adjacent tissues. This clonotype was observed at least ten times. Samples came from axillary lymph nodes draining the breast cancer. Via MiXCR, TCRdb re-called the multiplex PCR reads, giving one row per CDR3 protein. The data contain about 89,000 distinct CDR3 sequences, around 29% of them singletons. The CDR3 is 12 residues long. CDR1 and CDR2 from the germline V gene are SGHAT and FQNNGV. The V and J ends lost 7 bases and 7 bases, in that order; junction bases with no gene match: 3. The gene calls are TRBV11-2 and TRBJ1-4; the match to TRBD1 covers 7 bases. The clonotype originates from a female donor with breast cancer. Some clones in this sample may be carry-over from other donors' samples. The sample comprised axillary lymph node tissue. CDR3 region: CASKGQTEKLFF. The CDR3 bases are TGTGCCAGCAAGGGACAGACTGAAAAACTGTTTTTT.